One and the same sample provided the 23 T cell receptor beta chains below, sequenced in a study of T cells in narcolepsy. Produced via immunoSEQ multiplex PCR; TCRdb's table is partial and in-frame only. The sample includes about 40,000 clones, roughly 88% seen only once; the top ten take 1.5% to 2%. The specimen sequenced was CD45RA- memory CD4+ T cells from PBMCs. Receptors were obtained from a human donor with narcolepsy.

This sequence joins TRBV18 and TRBJ1-1; 7 bases map to TRBD1. The junction had 8 bases not matched to a gene; V was cut back by 4 bases and J by 3 bases. This CDR3 has 15 residues. From germline, CDR1 is KGHSH and CDR2 LQKENI. Here the CDR3 reads CASSRTTGTDTEAFF. The CDR3 DNA is TGTGCCAGCTCACGGACGACAGGGACGGACACTGAAGCTTTCTTT.

The chain has TRBV25-1 and TRBJ1-2; 9 positions agree with TRBD1. Unmatched junction bases numbered 3, after V lost 6 bases and J lost 7 bases. There are 12 residues in the CDR3. Germline V gene data show CDR1 as MGHDK and CDR2 as SYGVNS. CDR3 DNA sequence: TGTGCCAGCAGCACAGGGGGCGCTGGCTACACCTTC. This sequence encodes CASSTGGAGYTF.

V gene TRBV2 combines with J gene TRBJ2-5; 8 nucleotides align to TRBD2. The closer fit of TRBJ2-7 to the DNA end suggests the J call may be wrong. In germline, CDR1 is SNHLY, CDR2 FYNNEI. The CDR3 sequence is 14 residues long. CDR3 DNA: TGTGCCACGCGTTCGGCGGGGGGCTCCTACGAGCAGTACTTC. This gives the protein CATRSAGGSYEQYF.

V usage is TRBV30 and J usage is TRBJ2-2, with 8 bases that match TRBD1. The germline V gene encodes CDR1 GTSNPN and CDR2 SVGIG (reference sequence). The CDR3 totals 17 residues. V trimming: 1 base; J trimming: 0 bases; junction bases outside the gene matches: 7. The CDR3: CAWSDPLTGANTGELFF. The CDR3 DNA follows: TGTGCCTGGAGTGACCCCCTGACAGGGGCGAACACCGGGGAGCTGTTTTTT.

The chain joins TRBV10-1 to TRBJ1-5; 7 bases agree with TRBD1. The CDR3 runs to 13 residues. The trim removed 6 bases at V and 7 bases at J, leaving 6 bases unmatched. In germline, CDR1 is WNHNN, CDR2 SYGVQD (reference sequence). The CDR3 sequence: CASSQGTAQPQHF. CDR3 DNA sequence: TGCGCCAGCAGCCAAGGGACAGCCCAGCCCCAGCATTTT.

The chain is built from TRBV10-3 and TRBJ2-2, with D uncertain. V was shortened by 3 bases and J by 6 bases, with 11 bases between the two germline ends. The germline V gene encodes CDR1 ENHRY and CDR2 SYGVKD. CDR3 length equals 14 residues. In nucleotides, the CDR3 is TGTGCCATCAGTGATCGTGGGGATTCCGGGGAGCTGTTTTTT. This encodes CAISDRGDSGELFF.

This clone was picked up a small number of times. V gene TRBV7-2 combines with J gene TRBJ1-6; a weak D match, TRBD1 (5 bases). Trimming left V 5 bases short and J 7 bases short, with 21 bases between. The CDR3 spans 17 residues. The V gene's germline CDR1 is SGHTA and CDR2 FQGNSA. The CDR3 here is CASSQNDVARGNSPLHF. In DNA form, the CDR3 reads TGTGCCAGCAGCCAAAACGACGTAGCCCGGGGGAATTCACCCCTCCACTTT.

This chain links TRBV19 with TRBJ1-2, with TRBD1 matching 7 bases. CDR1 is LNHDA, CDR2 SQIVND, per germline (reference sequence). J lost 4 bases, V lost 7 bases, and 6 bases had no gene match. The CDR3 runs to 13 residues. The CDR3 sequence: CASKGDRAYGYTF. The DNA of the CDR3 is TGTGCCAGTAAAGGGGACAGAGCCTATGGCTACACCTTC.

CDR3 DNA: TGTGCCAGCAGCCCCTTGGGGGGCCGGGACACTGAAGCTTTCTTT. This translates into CASSPLGGRDTEAFF. This chain connects TRBV12-1 to TRBJ1-1. TRBV12-1 is designated a pseudogene. The CDR3 is made up of 15 amino acids.

The chain links TRBV5-1 to TRBJ1-1; D not certain. This CDR3 has 13 amino acids. V was pared by 2 bases and J by 4 bases, with 9 bases between. Germline values: CDR1 SGHRS, CDR2 YFSETQ. The CDR3 sequence is CASSFGYSTEAFF. The CDR3 bases are TGCGCCAGCAGCTTTGGATATTCCACTGAAGCTTTCTTT. Filled out from reference TRBV5-1 and TRBJ1-1, the complete variable domain reads KAGVTQTPRYLIKTRGQQVTLSCSPISGHRSVSWYQQTPGQGLQFLFEYFSETQRNKGNFPGRFSGRQFSNSRSEMNVSTLELGDSALYLCASSFGYSTEAFFGQGTRLTVV.

This clone was seen a handful of times. One end of the junction is discordant with germline, which a read error may explain. The genes are TRBV5-4 and TRBJ1-3; tentatively, D is TRBD1 (5 bases). Looked up from germline, CDR1 is SGHNT and CDR2 is YYREEE (reference sequence). This CDR3 is built from 15 residues. The CDR3 sequence: CASSLGGSAGNTIYF. CDR3 in DNA: TGTGCCAGCAGTTTGGGGGGATCAGCTGGAAACACCATATATTTT.

The count of this clone is one. This chain connects TRBV9 to TRBJ2-3; 15 bases match TRBD2. Germline CDR1 reads SGDLS; CDR2 reads YYNGEE. The CDR3 sequence is 17 residues long. J was trimmed by 2 bases and V by 7 bases; bases with no gene match: 8. The CDR3 sequence: CASCSGTSGGTTDTQYF. CDR3 bases: TGTGCCAGCTGCTCCGGGACTAGCGGGGGGACCACAGATACGCAGTATTTT.

J is TRBJ2-7 and V is TRBV11-2, with 9 bases lining up with TRBD2. The CDR3 is made up of 15 amino acids. Trimming at V came to 6 bases and at J to 6 bases, leaving 12 bases not matched to a gene. Germline V lookup: CDR1 SGHAT, CDR2 FQNNGV. As DNA, the CDR3 is TGTGCCAGCAGGCCCCCGGGACTAGCAAGAAGCGAGCAGTACTTC. Its protein product is CASRPPGLARSEQYF.

V is TRBV5-1 and J is TRBJ2-3, with 12 bases identical to TRBD1. The CDR3 sequence is 16 residues long. Germline values: CDR1 SGHRS, CDR2 YFSETQ. V lost 5 bases to trimming and J lost 10 bases; unmatched junction nucleotides: 14. The CDR3 spells CASRALGQGALWSQYF. Written as DNA, the CDR3 is TGCGCCAGCAGGGCCCTGGGACAGGGGGCCCTATGGTCGCAGTATTTT.

The V gene is TRBV19, the J gene TRBJ1-5; the D gene is possibly TRBD1 (6 bases). CDR3 length equals 14 residues. Germline V gene data show CDR1 as LNHDA and CDR2 as SQIVND (reference sequence). Trimming left V 5 bases short and J 0 bases short, with 8 bases between. CDR3 residues: CASSPGHSNQPQHF. The CDR3 DNA reads as TGTGCCAGTAGTCCGGGACATAGCAATCAGCCCCAGCATTTT.

The CDR3 reads CASSPRTGPPFNSPLHF. DNA of the CDR3: TGTGCCAGCAGCCCCCGGACAGGGCCGCCTTTCAATTCACCCCTCCACTTT. The V gene is TRBV11-2, the J gene TRBJ1-6, with TRBD1 matching over 8 bases. This CDR3 spans 17 amino acids. Looked up from germline, CDR1 is SGHAT and CDR2 is FQNNGV. V gave up 5 bases and J gave up 7 bases; unmatched junction bases: 13.

The genes are TRBV5-1 and TRBJ2-2, with D possibly being TRBD1 (7 bases). The CDR3 is made up of 15 amino acids. V shed 2 bases and J shed 4 bases, with 12 bases lying between them. Germline loops: CDR1 SGHRS, CDR2 YFSETQ. CDR3 sequence reads: CASSLRQGGTGELFF. The CDR3, as DNA: TGCGCCAGCAGCTTAAGACAGGGAGGCACCGGGGAGCTGTTTTTT.

The rearrangement links TRBV5-1 to TRBJ1-2; 9 nucleotides agree with TRBD1. Germline CDR1 reads SGHRS; CDR2 reads YFSETQ. CDR3 length: 15 amino acids. Trimming took 4 bases from V and 8 from J; bases not matched to a gene: 12. The CDR3 region is CASSNSVQGAEGYTF. The CDR3 DNA reads as TGCGCCAGCAGCAACTCAGTACAGGGGGCAGAGGGCTACACCTTC.

This chain links TRBV5-4 with TRBJ2-7; the D gene is possibly TRBD2 (6 bases). This CDR3 is 15 amino acids long. The germline V and J ends were trimmed by 7 bases and 7 bases, with 24 bases remaining between them. CDR1 is SGHNT, CDR2 YYREEE, per germline (reference sequence). This CDR3 is CASRPPGLRTGEQYF. The CDR3 region has the DNA TGTGCCAGCCGACCACCGGGACTGAGGACTGGTGAGCAGTACTTC.

This clone was seen a few times. The chain carries TRBV29-1 and TRBJ2-5; 8 bases map to TRBD2. Germline V gives CDR1 SQVTM, CDR2 ANQGSEA. This CDR3 is 15 amino acids long. V lost 2 bases and J lost 1; bases outside the gene matches: 6. In nucleotides, the CDR3 is TGCAGCGTTGAATGGGCGGGGGGTTTCCAAGAGACCCAGTACTTC. Translation gives CSVEWAGGFQETQYF.

This chain connects TRBV11-3 to TRBJ2-7; 8 positions agree with TRBD1. CDR1 and CDR2 from the germline V gene are SGHNT and YENEEA. The J segment lost 2 bases and the V segment lost 6 bases, leaving 3 bases of the junction unmatched. The CDR3 loop spans 13 amino acids. The CDR3 coding sequence is TGTGCCAGCAGACCGACAGGGGCCTACGAGCAGTACTTC. The encoded protein is CASRPTGAYEQYF.

The rearrangement uses TRBV5-1 and TRBJ1-3; no reliable D call. Trimming took off 4 bases at V and 0 bases at J, with 11 bases between the two ends. CDR3 length equals 15 residues. Germline values: CDR1 SGHRS, CDR2 YFSETQ. CDR3 protein: CASSGKGPSGNTIYF. DNA for the CDR3: TGCGCCAGCAGCGGAAAAGGTCCCTCTGGAAACACCATATATTTT. Full variable domain (remainder filled in from reference TRBV5-1 and TRBJ1-3): KAGVTQTPRYLIKTRGQQVTLSCSPISGHRSVSWYQQTPGQGLQFLFEYFSETQRNKGNFPGRFSGRQFSNSRSEMNVSTLELGDSALYLCASSGKGPSGNTIYFGEGSWLTVV.

The chain has TRBV18 and TRBJ1-1; D is possibly TRBD1 (5 bases). CDR3 length: 13 residues. V shed 3 bases and J shed 10 bases, with 15 bases lying between them. The V gene's germline CDR1 is KGHSH and CDR2 LQKENI. This CDR3 reads CASSPRLQDAAFF. The CDR3 DNA is TGTGCCAGCTCACCTCGGTTACAGGACGCAGCTTTCTTT.